The T cell receptor (beta chain) described here comes from a study of T cells after yellow fever vaccination. At the level of the study: SMART-Seq v4 Ultra Low Input prepared the low-cell-number fractions. Points from the study as a whole: Weaker overall, the secondary response nonetheless peaked faster (day 5 versus 15). Post-booster repertoires contained most primary-vaccination clones again (96% CD4, approximately 86% CD8).

Template-switching 5'RACE yielded the TCR cDNA; a universal primer site and UMIs were added in the process. A single record per CDR3 protein comes from TCRdb applying MiXCR to the 5' RACE reads. The sample records more than 300,000 distinct CDR3 sequences, 4% to 5.5% being singletons. The V and J ends lost 6 bases and 1 base, in that order; junction bases with no gene match: 5. Germline V gives CDR1 SGHVS, CDR2 FQNEAQ. CDR3 length: 15 residues. This clonotype occurred many times. Its specificity is not known. The TCR sequence derives from a man aged 18 to 30 who received the YFV17D yellow fever vaccine. V is TRBV7-8 and J is TRBJ2-1; TRBD1 matches 8 bases. The sample consisted of PBMCs, taken 15 days after the yellow fever booster vaccination. CDR3 residues: CASRPRQGSYNEQFF. As DNA, the CDR3 is TGTGCCAGCAGACCACGACAGGGGTCCTACAATGAGCAGTTCTTC.